This TCR beta chain was sequenced in a study of identical twins. Among all donors, each was a healthy Caucasian. This clonotype came up a few times. MiXCR, run by TCRdb on the 5' RACE reads, gives a single entry per CDR3 protein. The data hold about 530,000 distinct CDR3 sequences, with 13% to 15% observed a single time. The CDR3 is 15 amino acids. V shed 6 bases, J shed 1 base, and the junction held 5 bases outside the gene matches. Germline CDR1 is LNHNV and CDR2 is YYDKDF (reference sequence). These sequences were also reported in another study, on yellow fever vaccine responses in identical twins.

The clonotype comes from a woman between 18 and 29 years old in good health. The genes are TRBV15 and TRBJ2-1; TRBD2 agrees at 8 bases. Specimen: CD4+ T cells sorted from blood. The DNA of the CDR3 is TGTGCCACCAGTCTAGCGGGTAATTCCTACAATGAGCAGTTCTTC. It translates to CATSLAGNSYNEQFF.